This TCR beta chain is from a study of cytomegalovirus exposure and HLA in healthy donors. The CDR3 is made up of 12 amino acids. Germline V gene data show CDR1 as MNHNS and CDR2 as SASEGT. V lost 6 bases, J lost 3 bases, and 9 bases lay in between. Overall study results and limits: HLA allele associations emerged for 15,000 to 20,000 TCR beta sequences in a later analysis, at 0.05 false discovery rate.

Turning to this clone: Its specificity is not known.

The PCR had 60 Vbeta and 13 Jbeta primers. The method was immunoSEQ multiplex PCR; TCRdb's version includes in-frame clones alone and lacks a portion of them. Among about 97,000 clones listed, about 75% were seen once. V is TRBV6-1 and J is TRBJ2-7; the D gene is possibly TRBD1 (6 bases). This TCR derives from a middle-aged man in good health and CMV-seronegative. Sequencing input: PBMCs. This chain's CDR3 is CASSGDIYEQYF. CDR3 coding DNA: TGTGCCAGCAGCGGGGACATCTACGAGCAGTACTTC.